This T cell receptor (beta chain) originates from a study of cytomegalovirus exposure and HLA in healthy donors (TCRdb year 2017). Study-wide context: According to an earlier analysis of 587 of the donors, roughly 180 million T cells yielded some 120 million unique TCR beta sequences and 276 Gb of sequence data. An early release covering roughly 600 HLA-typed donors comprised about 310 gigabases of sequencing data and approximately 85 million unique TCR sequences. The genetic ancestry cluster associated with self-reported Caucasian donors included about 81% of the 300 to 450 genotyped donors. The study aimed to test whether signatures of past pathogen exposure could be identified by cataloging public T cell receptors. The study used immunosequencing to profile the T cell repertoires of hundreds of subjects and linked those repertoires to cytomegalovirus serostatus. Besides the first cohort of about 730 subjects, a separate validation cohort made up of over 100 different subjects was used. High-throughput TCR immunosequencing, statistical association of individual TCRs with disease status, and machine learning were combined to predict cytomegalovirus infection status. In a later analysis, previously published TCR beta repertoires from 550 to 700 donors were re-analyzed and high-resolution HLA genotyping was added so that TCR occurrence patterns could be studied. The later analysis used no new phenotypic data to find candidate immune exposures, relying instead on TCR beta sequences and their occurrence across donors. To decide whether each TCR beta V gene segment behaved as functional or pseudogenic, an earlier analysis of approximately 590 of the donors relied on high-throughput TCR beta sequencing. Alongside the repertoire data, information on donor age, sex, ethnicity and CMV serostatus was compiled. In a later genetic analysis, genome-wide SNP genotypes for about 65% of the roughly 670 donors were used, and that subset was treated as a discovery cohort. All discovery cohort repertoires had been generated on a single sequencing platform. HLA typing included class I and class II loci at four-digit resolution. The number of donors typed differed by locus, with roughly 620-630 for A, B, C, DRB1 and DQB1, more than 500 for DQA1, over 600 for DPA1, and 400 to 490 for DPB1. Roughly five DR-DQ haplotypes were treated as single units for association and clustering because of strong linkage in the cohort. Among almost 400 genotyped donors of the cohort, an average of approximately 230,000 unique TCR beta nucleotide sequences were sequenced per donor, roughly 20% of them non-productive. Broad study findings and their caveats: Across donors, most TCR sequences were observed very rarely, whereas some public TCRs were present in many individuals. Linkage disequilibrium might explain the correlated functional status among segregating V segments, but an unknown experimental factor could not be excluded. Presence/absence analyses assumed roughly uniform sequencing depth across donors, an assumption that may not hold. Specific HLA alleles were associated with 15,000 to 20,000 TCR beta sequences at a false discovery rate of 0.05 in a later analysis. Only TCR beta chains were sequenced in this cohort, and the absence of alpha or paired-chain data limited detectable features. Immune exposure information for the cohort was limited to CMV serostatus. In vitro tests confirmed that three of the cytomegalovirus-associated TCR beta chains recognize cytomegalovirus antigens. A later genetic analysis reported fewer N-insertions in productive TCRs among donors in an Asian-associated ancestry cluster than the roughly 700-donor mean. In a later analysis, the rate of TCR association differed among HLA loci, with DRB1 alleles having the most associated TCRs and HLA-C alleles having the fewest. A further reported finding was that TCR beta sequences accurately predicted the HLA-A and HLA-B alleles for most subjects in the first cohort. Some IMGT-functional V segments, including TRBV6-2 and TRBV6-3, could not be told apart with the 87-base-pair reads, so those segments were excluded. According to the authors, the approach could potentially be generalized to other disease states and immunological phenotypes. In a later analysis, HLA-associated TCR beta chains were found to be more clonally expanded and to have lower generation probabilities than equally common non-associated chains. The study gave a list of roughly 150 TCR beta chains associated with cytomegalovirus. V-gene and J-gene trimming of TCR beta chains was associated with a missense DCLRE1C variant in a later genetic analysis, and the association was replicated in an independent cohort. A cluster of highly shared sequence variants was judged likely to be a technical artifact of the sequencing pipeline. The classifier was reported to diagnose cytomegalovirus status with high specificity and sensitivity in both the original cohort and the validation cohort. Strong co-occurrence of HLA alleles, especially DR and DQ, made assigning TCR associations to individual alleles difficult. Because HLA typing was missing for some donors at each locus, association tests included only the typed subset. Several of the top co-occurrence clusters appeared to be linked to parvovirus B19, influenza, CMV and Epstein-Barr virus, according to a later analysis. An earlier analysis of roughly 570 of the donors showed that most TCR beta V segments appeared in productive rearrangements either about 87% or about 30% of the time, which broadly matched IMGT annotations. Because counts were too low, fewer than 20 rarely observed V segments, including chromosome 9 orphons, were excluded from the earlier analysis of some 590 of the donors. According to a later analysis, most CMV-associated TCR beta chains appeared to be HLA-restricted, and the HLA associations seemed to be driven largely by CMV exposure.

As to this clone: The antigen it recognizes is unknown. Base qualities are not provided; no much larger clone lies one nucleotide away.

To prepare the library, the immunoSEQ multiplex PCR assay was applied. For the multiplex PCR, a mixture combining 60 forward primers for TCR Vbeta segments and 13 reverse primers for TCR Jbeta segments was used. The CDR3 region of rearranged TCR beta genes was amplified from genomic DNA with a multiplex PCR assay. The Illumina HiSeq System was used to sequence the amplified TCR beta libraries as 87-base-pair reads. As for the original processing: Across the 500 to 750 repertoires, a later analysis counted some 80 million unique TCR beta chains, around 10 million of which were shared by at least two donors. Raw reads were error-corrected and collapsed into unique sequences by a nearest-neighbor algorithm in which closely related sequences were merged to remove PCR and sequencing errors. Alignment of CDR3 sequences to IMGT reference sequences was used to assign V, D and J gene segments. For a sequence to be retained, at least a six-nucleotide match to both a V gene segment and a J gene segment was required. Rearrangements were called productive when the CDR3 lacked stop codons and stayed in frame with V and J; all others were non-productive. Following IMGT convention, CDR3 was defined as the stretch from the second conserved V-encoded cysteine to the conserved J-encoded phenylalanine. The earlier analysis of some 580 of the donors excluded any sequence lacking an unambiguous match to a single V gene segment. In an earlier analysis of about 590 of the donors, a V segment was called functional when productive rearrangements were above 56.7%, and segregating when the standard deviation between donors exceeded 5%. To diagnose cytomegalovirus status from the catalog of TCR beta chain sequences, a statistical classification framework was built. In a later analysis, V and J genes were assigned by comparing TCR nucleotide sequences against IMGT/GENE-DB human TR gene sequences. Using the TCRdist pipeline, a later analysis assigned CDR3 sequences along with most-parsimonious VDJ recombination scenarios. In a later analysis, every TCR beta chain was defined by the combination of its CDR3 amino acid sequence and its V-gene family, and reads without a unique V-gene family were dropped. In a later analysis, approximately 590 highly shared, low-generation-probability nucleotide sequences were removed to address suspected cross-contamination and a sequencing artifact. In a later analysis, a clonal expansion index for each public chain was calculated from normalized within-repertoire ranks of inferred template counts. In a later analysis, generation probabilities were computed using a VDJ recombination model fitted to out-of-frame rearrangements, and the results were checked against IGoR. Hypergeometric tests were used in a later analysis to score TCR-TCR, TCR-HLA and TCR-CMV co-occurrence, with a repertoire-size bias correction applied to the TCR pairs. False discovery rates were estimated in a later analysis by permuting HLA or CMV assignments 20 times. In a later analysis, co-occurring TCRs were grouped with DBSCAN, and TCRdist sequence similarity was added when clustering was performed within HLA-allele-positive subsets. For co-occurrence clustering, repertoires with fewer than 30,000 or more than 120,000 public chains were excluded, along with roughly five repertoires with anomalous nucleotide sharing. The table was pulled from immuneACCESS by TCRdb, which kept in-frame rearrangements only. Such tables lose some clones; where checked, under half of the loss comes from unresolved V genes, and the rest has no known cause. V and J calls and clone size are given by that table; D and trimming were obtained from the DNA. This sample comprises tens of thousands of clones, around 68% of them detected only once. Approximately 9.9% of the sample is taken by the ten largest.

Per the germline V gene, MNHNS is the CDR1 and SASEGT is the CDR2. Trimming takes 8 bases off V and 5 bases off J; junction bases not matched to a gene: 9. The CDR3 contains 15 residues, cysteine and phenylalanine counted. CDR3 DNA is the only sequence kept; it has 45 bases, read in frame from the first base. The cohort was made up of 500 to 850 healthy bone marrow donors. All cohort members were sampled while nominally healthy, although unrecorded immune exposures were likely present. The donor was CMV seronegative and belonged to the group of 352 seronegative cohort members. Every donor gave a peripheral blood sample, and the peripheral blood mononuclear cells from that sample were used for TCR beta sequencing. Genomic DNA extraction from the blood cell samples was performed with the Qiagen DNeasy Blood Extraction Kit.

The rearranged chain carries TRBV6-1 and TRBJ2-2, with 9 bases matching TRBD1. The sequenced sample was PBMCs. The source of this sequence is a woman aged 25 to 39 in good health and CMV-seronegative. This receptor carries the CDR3 CASRKGDRETGELFF. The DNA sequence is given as TGTGCCAGCCGAAAGGGGGACAGGGAGACCGGGGAGCTGTTTTTT.